The clone carrying this TCR beta chain qualifies as medium-sized. Its specificity is not known. J lost 4 bases, V lost 10 bases, and 10 bases had no gene match. Germline values: CDR1 MNHEY, CDR2 SVGAGI. CDR3 length: 14 residues. This sample is part of a study of T cell clones after liver transplantation. Looking at the study overall: Patients counted as tolerant after at least one year off all immunosuppression, enzymes not exceeding twice normal.

Some clones are missing from TCRdb's copy, which holds only in-frame ones; the method was immunoSEQ multiplex PCR. The sample consists of around 2,100 clones, around 24% of them appearing once. Proliferating CFSE-low MLR cells were sequenced to define alloreactive TCRbeta sequences. The chain uses TRBV6-5 and TRBJ2-1, with 7 bases matching TRBD2. The receptor comes from a human patient who received a liver transplant. Some T cells may have come from the graft donor. Sequenced: CD8+ T cells from cultured PBMCs. The CDR3 protein is CATGRREGYNEQFF. CDR3 bases: TGTGCCACCGGGCGAAGGGAGGGGTACAATGAGCAGTTCTTC.